Shown below are 11 T cell receptor beta chains from a single sample sequenced in a study of blood T cell repertoires in COVID-19. Profiled with immunoSEQ multiplex PCR; TCRdb holds only in-frame clones, not every one. This sample has a few hundred thousand clones, with 89% found just once. Sequencing was performed on peripheral blood. Receptors were obtained from a woman between 40 and 50 years old who had recovered from COVID-19.

This clone was found a few times. The chain is built from TRBV6-5 and TRBJ2-5; a possible D gene is TRBD1 (6 bases). This CDR3 region has 13 residues. Between the trimmed V and J ends, which lost 6 bases and 1 base, there was a span of 9 bases. CDR1 and CDR2 (germline): MNHEY, SVGAGI. The CDR3 DNA is TGTGCCAGCAGCCAGGGGTTCCAAGAGACCCAGTACTTC. This sequence encodes CASSQGFQETQYF.

Only a few counts were recorded for this clone. The gene calls are TRBV5-1 and TRBJ1-1; 9 nucleotides align to TRBD1. Looked up from germline, CDR1 is SGHRS and CDR2 is YFSETQ. The CDR3 loop spans 14 amino acids. The trim removed 0 bases at V and 11 bases at J, leaving 8 bases unmatched. The CDR3 protein is CASSLEPTGGRAFF. CDR3 nucleotide sequence: TGCGCCAGCAGCTTGGAACCAACAGGGGGCCGTGCTTTCTTT.

The chain carries TRBV27 and TRBJ2-2, with TRBD2 matching 8 bases. CDR1 is MNHEY and CDR2 is SMNVEV in the germline V gene (reference sequence). This CDR3 is built from 15 residues. The trim removed 3 bases at V and 1 base at J, leaving 1 base unmatched. CDR3 amino acids: CASSFSGRNTGELFF. The CDR3 nucleotides read TGTGCCAGCAGTTTCAGCGGGAGGAACACCGGGGAGCTGTTTTTT.

Only a few counts were recorded for this clone. The rearrangement joins TRBV20-1 to TRBJ1-5; no firm D call. The CDR3 is made up of 13 amino acids. V dropped 3 bases and J dropped 0 bases, with 6 bases sitting between them. Germline CDR1 reads DFQATT; CDR2 reads SNEGSKA (reference sequence). The CDR3: CSASPGSNQPQHF. The CDR3 region has the DNA TGCAGTGCTAGTCCGGGTAGCAATCAGCCCCAGCATTTT.

As to this clone: One end of the junction varies from germline; a read error may be responsible. The CDR3 loop is CASSQDYFEEFFF. The CDR3 coding sequence is TGCGCCAGCAGCCAAGATTATTTTGAGGAATTCTTTTTC. V gene TRBV4-1 combines with J gene TRBJ1-2; unclear D gene. CDR1 MGHRA and CDR2 YSYEKL come from the germline V gene. There are 13 residues in the CDR3.

This chain connects TRBV27 to TRBJ2-1, with 9 bases aligning to TRBD2. The CDR3 covers 14 residues. Germline CDR1 is MNHEY and CDR2 is SMNVEV (reference sequence). J lost 8 bases, V lost 3 bases, and 5 bases had no gene match. The CDR3 coding sequence is TGTGCCAGCAGTTTCGAGCGGGAGGACTATGAGCAGTTCTTC. This translates into CASSFEREDYEQFF.

The chain employs TRBV5-4 and TRBJ2-7; TRBD2 might be the D (7 bases). CDR1 is SGHNT and CDR2 is YYREEE in the germline V gene (reference sequence). V lost 0 bases and J 4 bases, leaving 14 bases between the germline ends. This CDR3 spans 15 amino acids. CDR3 DNA: TGTGCCAGCAGCTTGGAAGGCGGGGGCCTATACGAGCAGTACTTC. It is translated as CASSLEGGGLYEQYF.

This clone was counted once. V and J are TRBV7-3 and TRBJ2-2, with D possibly matching TRBD2 (5 bases). Germline V gene data show CDR1 as SGHTA and CDR2 as FQGTGA. The CDR3 runs to 17 residues. The V and J ends lost 5 bases and 0 bases respectively, with 16 bases between them. CDR3 amino acids: CASSARGGGANTGELFF. The CDR3 DNA is TGTGCCAGCAGCGCACGAGGAGGTGGCGCGAACACCGGGGAGCTGTTTTTT.

This rearrangement joins TRBV7-6 to TRBJ2-2; no clear D gene. The V gene lost 3 bases and the J gene lost 1 base, with 9 bases spanning the gap. The CDR3 length is 15 residues. Germline CDR1 is SGHVS and CDR2 is FNYEAQ. This CDR3 is CASSFPSGNTGELFF. The CDR3 DNA reads TGTGCCAGCAGCTTTCCGTCGGGGAACACCGGGGAGCTGTTTTTT.

The chain is built from TRBV9 and TRBJ2-7; D gene uncertain. The germline V and J ends were trimmed by 0 bases and 3 bases, with 13 bases remaining between them. The CDR3 has 15 residues. In germline, CDR1 is SGDLS, CDR2 YYNGEE. In nucleotides, the CDR3 is TGTGCCAGCAGCGTAGTTGTCACTATTCTCTACGAGCAGTACTTC. Protein product: CASSVVVTILYEQYF.

This clone has only one observation. V and J are TRBV3-1 (or the pseudogene TRBV3-2) and TRBJ2-3; perhaps TRBD2 as D (6 bases). Germline lookup yields CDR1 LGHDT and CDR2 YNNKEL (reference sequence). The CDR3 spans 15 residues. V was clipped by 0 bases and J by 8 bases, with 15 bases between them. For the CDR3, the DNA is TGTGCCAGCAGCCAAGATAGCGGCAGGGCAGGTACGCAGTATTTT. Protein product: CASSQDSGRAGTQYF.